The clone carrying this TCR beta chain has only a few counts. Its specificity is unknown. This sample was included in a study of post-analysis software for immune sequencing data. Study-level results: Roughly five TRBV segments appeared more often in patients than in controls, and TRBV5-6, TRBV5-1 and TRBV20-1 were among these. Controls had significantly higher normalized Chao1 diversity than multiple sclerosis patients.

Unique-molecular-identifier-tagged TCR beta cDNA libraries were used. TCRdb fed the PCR reads into MiXCR, producing one record per CDR3 protein. This repertoire shows 450,000 to 650,000 distinct CDR3 sequences, 44% found once; its top ten account for under 2%. V lost 1 base to trimming and J lost 4 bases, with 10 bases between them. CDR3 length: 13 amino acids. Germline CDR1 reads SQVTM; CDR2 reads ANQGSEA. The J gene is TRBJ2-5, the V gene TRBV29-1, with TRBD1 as a possible D gene (6 bases). The clonotype was recovered from a girl between 10 and 17 years old with multiple sclerosis. Sequencing used blood. The CDR3 region is CSVEVLRGETQYF. The DNA of the CDR3 is TGCAGCGTTGAAGTCCTCAGGGGAGAGACCCAGTACTTC.